These T cell receptor beta chains were read from a single sample in a study of CD8 T cells in Susac syndrome. TCRdb processed the immunoSEQ multiplex PCR reads anew with MiXCR; each CDR3 protein has one entry. The repertoire holds under 200,000 distinct CDR3 sequences, with around 90% as singletons. The sample was CD4+ T cells from PBMCs. All receptors derive from a human donor with Susac syndrome. The CDR3 runs from the conserved cysteine through the conserved F or W. D genes are given only for firm matches. Clone size is stated in some rows and not others, as once, few, many or a class when expanded.

v_call	cdr3_length	clone_size	j_call	d_call	cdr3_nt	cdr3_aa
TRBV5-4	15	.	TRBJ2-6	TRBD1	TGTGCCAGCAGGCCACAGGGGCTAACTGCCAACGTCCTGACTTTC	CASRPQGLTANVLTF
TRBV20-1	14	once	TRBJ2-7	TRBD1	TGCAGTGCAGCCGGGACAGGGGGGCCTTACGAGCAGTACTTC	CSAAGTGGPYEQYF
TRBV7-2	18	.	TRBJ2-3	TRBD2	TGTGCCAGCAGCTACGCTTTGACTAGCGGGAGAGGCACAGATACGCAGTATTTT	CASSYALTSGRGTDTQYF
TRBV12-3/TRBV12-4	14	few	TRBJ2-5	.	TGTGCCAGCAGTCTCACCGGGAGCCAAGAGACCCAGTACTTC	CASSLTGSQETQYF
TRBV27	12	.	TRBJ2-1	.	TGTGCCAGTCCACTCGGGAGCGATGAGCAGTTCTTC	CASPLGSDEQFF
TRBV3-1	15	.	TRBJ1-2	.	TGTGCCAGCAGCCAAGAAGGGGTTTGGTATACTGGCTACACCTTC	CASSQEGVWYTGYTF
TRBV10-3	13	.	TRBJ2-3	.	TGTGCCATCAGTGGGGGGGTGACAGATACGCAGTATTTT	CAISGGVTDTQYF
TRBV10-2	14	.	TRBJ2-1	.	TGCGCCAGCCGCCCCCTCGGTAATAGGTACGAGCAGTTCTTC	CASRPLGNRYEQFF
TRBV6-1	15	once	TRBJ2-7	.	TGTGCCAGCAGTGATAGCGGTCTAAGCTCCTACGAGCAGTACTTC	CASSDSGLSSYEQYF
TRBV20-1	14	once	TRBJ1-1	.	TGCAGTGCTAGGGGGAGGGGGGGGAACACTGAAGCTTTCTTT	CSARGRGGNTEAFF
TRBV12-5	14	.	TRBJ2-1	TRBD2	TGTGCTAGTGTCGAGCGGGAGGGCCAGGGTGAGCAGTTCTTC	CASVEREGQGEQFF
TRBV7-3	16	few	TRBJ1-2	.	TGTGCCAGCAGCTTAAGTGCAGGGGCAGCTAACTATGGCTACACCTTC	CASSLSAGAANYGYTF
TRBV6-2/TRBV6-3	12	.	TRBJ1-5	.	TGTGCCAGCAGTTTAGGTAATCAGCCCCAGCATTTT	CASSLGNQPQHF
TRBV6-6	14	.	TRBJ2-7	.	TGTGCCAGCAGTTTTGGGCAGGGGCCCTACGAGCAGTACTTC	CASSFGQGPYEQYF
TRBV7-2	14	.	TRBJ1-1	.	TGTGCCAGCAGCTTAGTCCGGGGGAACACTGAAGCTTTCTTT	CASSLVRGNTEAFF
TRBV12-3/TRBV12-4	14	.	TRBJ2-7	.	TGTGCCAGCAGTTTAGCGCCCCGTGGGTACGAGCAGTACTTC	CASSLAPRGYEQYF
TRBV2	11	.	TRBJ2-2	.	TGTGCCAGCAGTGTTGCCGGGGAGCTGTTTTTT	CASSVAGELFF
TRBV28	15	.	TRBJ2-3	.	TGTGCCAGCAGTTGGTCCGGCCTAAGCACAGATACGCAGTATTTT	CASSWSGLSTDTQYF
TRBV5-1	15	.	TRBJ2-5	.	TGCGCCAGCAGCTCGCAGGGTCCCCCGGGCGGGACCCAGTACTTC	CASSSQGPPGGTQYF
TRBV4-2	17	.	TRBJ1-1	.	TGTGCCAGCAGCCTTTACAATGAAAATATGTGGGACACTGAAGCTTTCTTT	CASSLYNENMWDTEAFF
TRBV2	15	.	TRBJ1-5	.	TGTGCCAGCAGTCGTGAACAGGGTAGCAATCAGCCCCAGCATTTT	CASSREQGSNQPQHF
TRBV12-3/TRBV12-4	15	.	TRBJ2-7	.	TGTGCCAGCAGGCCGGACAGCCGGGGACCCTACGAGCAGTACTTC	CASRPDSRGPYEQYF
TRBV20-1	14	.	TRBJ2-3	TRBD1	TGCAGTGCTAGCGTGGACAGGAACGCAGATACGCAGTATTTT	CSASVDRNADTQYF
TRBV6-6	16	.	TRBJ2-1	TRBD2	TGTGCCAGCAGTTCCCTTGAGGGACTAGCGGAAAATGAGCAGTTCTTC	CASSSLEGLAENEQFF
TRBV12-3/TRBV12-4	13	few	TRBJ1-2	.	TGTGCCAGCAGTTTAGGCGATGGCTATGGCTACACCTTC	CASSLGDGYGYTF
TRBV18	12	.	TRBJ2-1	.	TGTGCCAGCTCAATACGGACGGTTGAGCAGTTCTTC	CASSIRTVEQFF